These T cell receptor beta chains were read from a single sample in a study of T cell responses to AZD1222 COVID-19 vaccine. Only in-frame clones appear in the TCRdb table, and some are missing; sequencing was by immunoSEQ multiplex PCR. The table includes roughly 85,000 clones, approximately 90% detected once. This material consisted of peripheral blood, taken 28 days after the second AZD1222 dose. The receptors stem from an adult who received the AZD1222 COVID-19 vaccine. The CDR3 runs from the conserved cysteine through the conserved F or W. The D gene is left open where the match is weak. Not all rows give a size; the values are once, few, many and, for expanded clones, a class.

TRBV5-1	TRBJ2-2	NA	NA	TGCGCCAGCAGCTTGACCACCACTTACGCCGGGGAGCTGTTTTTT	CASSLTTTYAGELFF
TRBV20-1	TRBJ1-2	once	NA	TGCAGTGCTAGAGCGGACTATGGCTACACCTTC	CSARADYGYTF
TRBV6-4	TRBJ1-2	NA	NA	TGTGCCAGCAGTGACTCCGGCCTAGGCGGGGGCTACACCTTC	CASSDSGLGGGYTF
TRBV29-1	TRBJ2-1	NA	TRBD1	TGCAGCGTGGGGGACAGGGCCATCTACAATGAGCAGTTCTTC	CSVGDRAIYNEQFF
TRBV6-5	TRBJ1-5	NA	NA	TGTGCCAGCAGTTATGGCAGGGACAGCAATCAGCCCCAGCATTTT	CASSYGRDSNQPQHF
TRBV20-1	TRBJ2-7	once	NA	TGCAGTGCTAGTATAGCCAGCTACGAGCAGTACTTC	CSASIASYEQYF
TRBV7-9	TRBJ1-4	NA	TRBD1	TGTGCCAGCAGGGTGGACAGGGCGGGTGAAAAACTGTTTTTT	CASRVDRAGEKLFF
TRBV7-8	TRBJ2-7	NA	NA	TGTGCCAGCAGCTTTGGGGGAACCTCCTACGAGCAGTACTTC	CASSFGGTSYEQYF
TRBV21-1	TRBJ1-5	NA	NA	TGTGCCAGCAGCAAAGCGTCGGCAGAACTTCATAGCAATCAGCCCCAGCATTTT	CASSKASAELHSNQPQHF
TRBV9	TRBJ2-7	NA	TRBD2	TGTGCCAGCAGCGTAGGCCTAAGCGGGATCAAGACTTACGAGCAGTACTTC	CASSVGLSGIKTYEQYF
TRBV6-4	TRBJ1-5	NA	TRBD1	TGTGCCAGCAGTGACCGCATCAGGGGGCTGTATAGCAATCAGCCCCAGCATTTT	CASSDRIRGLYSNQPQHF
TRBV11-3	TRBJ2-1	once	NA	TGTGCCAGCAGCTTTCTAGGTCTCGGGAATGAGCAGTTCTTC	CASSFLGLGNEQFF
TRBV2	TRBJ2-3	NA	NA	TGTGCCAGGAAGGGGTTAACTTCTGGAGATACGCAGTATTTT	CARKGLTSGDTQYF
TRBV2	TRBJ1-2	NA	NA	TGTGCCAGCAGGGAAGGGACGGATTATGGCTACACCTTC	CASREGTDYGYTF
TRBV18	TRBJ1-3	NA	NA	TGTGCCAGCTCACCTGGTTCGGGGGAAGGAAACACCATATATTTT	CASSPGSGEGNTIYF
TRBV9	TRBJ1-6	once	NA	TGTGCCAGCAGCGCCCGAATAGCAGGGGACCATTCACCCCTCCACTTT	CASSARIAGDHSPLHF
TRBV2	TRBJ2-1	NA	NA	TGTGCCAGCAGCCGGACTATTACGGAGCAGTTCTTC	CASSRTITEQFF
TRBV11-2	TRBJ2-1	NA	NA	TGTGCCAGCAGATCCCCCCCGGGGAATGAGCAGTTCTTC	CASRSPPGNEQFF
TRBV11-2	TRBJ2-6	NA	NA	TGTGCCAGCAGCTCAGCGGGTAGCTCTGGGGCCAACGTCCTGACTTTC	CASSSAGSSGANVLTF
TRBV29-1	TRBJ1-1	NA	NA	TGCAGCGTCAATAAGGTCGGGAGGACTGAAGCTTTCTTT	CSVNKVGRTEAFF
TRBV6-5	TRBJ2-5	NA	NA	TGTGCCAGCAGCTGGGAAGAGACCCAGTACTTC	CASSWEETQYF
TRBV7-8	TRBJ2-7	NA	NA	TGTGCCAGCAGCTCTTATCCGGGACCATCTTACGAGCAGTACTTC	CASSSYPGPSYEQYF
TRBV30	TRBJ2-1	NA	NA	TGTGCCTGGAGTGCCCAGGAACACAATGAGCAGTTCTTC	CAWSAQEHNEQFF
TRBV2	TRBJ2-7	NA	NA	TGTGCCAGCAGCCTGGACCGATCCTACGAGCAGTACTTC	CASSLDRSYEQYF
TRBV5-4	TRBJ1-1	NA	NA	TGTGCCAGCAGCTTGGTGGGACTTCCGAACACTGAAGCTTTCTTT	CASSLVGLPNTEAFF
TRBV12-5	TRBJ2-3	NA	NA	TGTGCTAGTGGTTTGGGGATGGGCGGGGTCCCAGATACGCAGTATTTT	CASGLGMGGVPDTQYF
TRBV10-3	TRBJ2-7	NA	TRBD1	TGTGCCATCAGTGAGTGGGGCAGGGGGACCCACGAGCAGTACTTC	CAISEWGRGTHEQYF
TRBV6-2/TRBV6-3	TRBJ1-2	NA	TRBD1	TGTGCCAGCAGCCCCTCTGGGACAGGGGGCAGGAATGGCTACACCTTC	CASSPSGTGGRNGYTF
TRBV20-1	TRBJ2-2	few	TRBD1	TGCAGTGCTAGTGGGACAGGGTATCCCGGGGAGCTGTTTTTT	CSASGTGYPGELFF
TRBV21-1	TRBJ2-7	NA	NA	TGTGCCAGCAGCAAAAGCTGGAGGCAGGGACCGATCGAGCAGTACTTC	CASSKSWRQGPIEQYF
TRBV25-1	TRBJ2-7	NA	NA	TGTGCCAGCAGTGAAGGTGGACGGACCTACGAGCAGTACTTC	CASSEGGRTYEQYF
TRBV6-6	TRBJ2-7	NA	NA	TGTGCCAGCAGTTACTCTCCAGGCTCCTACGAGCAGTACTTC	CASSYSPGSYEQYF
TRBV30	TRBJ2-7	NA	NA	TGTGCCTGGAGTGTGAGTCATTACGAGCAGTACTTC	CAWSVSHYEQYF
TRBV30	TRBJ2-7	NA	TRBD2	TGTGCCTGGGGGGGGACTAGCGGGATCTCCTACGAGCAGTACTTC	CAWGGTSGISYEQYF
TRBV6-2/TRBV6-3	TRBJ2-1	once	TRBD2	TGTGCCAGCAGTTACTCGTTCGGACTAGCGGGAGTTATCAATGAGCAGTTCTTC	CASSYSFGLAGVINEQFF
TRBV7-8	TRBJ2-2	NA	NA	TGTGCCAGCAGCTTAGGACAGATCACCGGGGAGCTGTTTTTT	CASSLGQITGELFF
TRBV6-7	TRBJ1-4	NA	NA	TGTGCCAGCAGTTATTTTTGGGTGTATGAAAAACTGTTTTTT	CASSYFWVYEKLFF
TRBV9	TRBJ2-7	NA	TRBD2	TGTGCCAGCAGCCCTTTACTAGCGGGAGCTTACGAGCAGTACTTC	CASSPLLAGAYEQYF
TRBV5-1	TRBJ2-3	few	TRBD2	TGCGCCAGCAGCTTGGAGGGCCGCCTAGCGGGGGGGCCGGGTACGCAGTATTTT	CASSLEGRLAGGPGTQYF
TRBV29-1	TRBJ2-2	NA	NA	TGCAGCGTTCAGCCCAACACCGGGGAGCTGTTTTTT	CSVQPNTGELFF
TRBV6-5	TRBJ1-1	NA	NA	TGTGCCAGCAGTTACTCGGTCTGGGGCGGTGAAGCTTTCTTT	CASSYSVWGGEAFF
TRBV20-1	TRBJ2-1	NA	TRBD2	TGCAGTGCTAGTGGCGGGGGGGGTTACAATGAGCAGTTCTTC	CSASGGGGYNEQFF
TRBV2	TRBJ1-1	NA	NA	TGTGCCAGCAAGTTGGGGAGGCAGGCTTTCTTT	CASKLGRQAFF
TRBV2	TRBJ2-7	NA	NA	TGTGCCAGCAGGCGCTTCGGACTTAGGGAGCAGTACTTC	CASRRFGLREQYF
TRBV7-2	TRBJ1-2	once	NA	TGTGCCAGCAGCCCCAGGGGCGGGGGGTATGGCTACACCTTC	CASSPRGGGYGYTF
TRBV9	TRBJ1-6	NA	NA	TGTGCCAGCAGCATAGGGGGCTCCTATAATTCACCCCTCCACTTT	CASSIGGSYNSPLHF
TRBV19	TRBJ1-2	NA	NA	TGTGCCAGTACCCCCAGGGGAGTGGGGAACTATGGCTACACCTTC	CASTPRGVGNYGYTF
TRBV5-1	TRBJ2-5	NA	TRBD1	TGCGCCAGCAGCTCAGGGACAGGGGGGTACCAAGAGACCCAGTACTTC	CASSSGTGGYQETQYF
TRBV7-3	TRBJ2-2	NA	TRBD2	TGTGCCAGCAGGCTCACGGGACTAGCGGGCACCGGGGAGCTGTTTTTT	CASRLTGLAGTGELFF
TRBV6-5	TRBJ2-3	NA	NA	TGTGCCAGCAGTTACTCGATCCGGGGTACGCAGTATTTT	CASSYSIRGTQYF
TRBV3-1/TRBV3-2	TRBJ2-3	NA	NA	TGTGCCAGCAGCCGCAAAAATCCTGTCATGCAAGATACGCAGTATTTT	CASSRKNPVMQDTQYF
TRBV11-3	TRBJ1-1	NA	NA	TGTGCCAGCAGCTTAATACAATCGAACACTGAAGCTTTCTTT	CASSLIQSNTEAFF
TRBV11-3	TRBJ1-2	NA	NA	TGTGCCAGCAGCTTAATGTCCCCCCAGTTCTCTGGCTACACCTTC	CASSLMSPQFSGYTF